This T cell receptor beta chain was identified during a study of shared clonotypes between healthy human individuals. Genomic DNA of every subset was divided equally among multiple immunoSEQ plates. Unsorted PBMC DNA was run through sequencing on ten immunoSEQ deep assay plates. The assay was immunoSEQ multiplex PCR, and TCRdb's table has in-frame clones only and misses some. This sample has about 450,000 clones, with 70% to 80% found just once. Worth noting for this clone: What it binds is not known.

Per germline, CDR1 SEHNR and CDR2 FQNEAQ (reference sequence). The CDR3 is 16 amino acids. V gave up 5 bases and J gave up 4 bases; unmatched junction bases: 12. Overall study results and limits: Investigators expected sequencing depth to affect clonotype sharing among donors. It was only blood that was sampled, and tissue repertoires likely differ.

The chain has TRBV7-9 and TRBJ1-2; TRBD1 matches 8 bases. The sequence was obtained from a woman between 40 and 50 years old in good health. Some clones in this sample may be carry-over from other donors' samples. Sequenced material: PBMCs. CDR3 in DNA: TGTGCCAGCAGCGCACCGGGACAGGCTAACCTCTATGGCTACACCTTC. This sequence encodes CASSAPGQANLYGYTF.